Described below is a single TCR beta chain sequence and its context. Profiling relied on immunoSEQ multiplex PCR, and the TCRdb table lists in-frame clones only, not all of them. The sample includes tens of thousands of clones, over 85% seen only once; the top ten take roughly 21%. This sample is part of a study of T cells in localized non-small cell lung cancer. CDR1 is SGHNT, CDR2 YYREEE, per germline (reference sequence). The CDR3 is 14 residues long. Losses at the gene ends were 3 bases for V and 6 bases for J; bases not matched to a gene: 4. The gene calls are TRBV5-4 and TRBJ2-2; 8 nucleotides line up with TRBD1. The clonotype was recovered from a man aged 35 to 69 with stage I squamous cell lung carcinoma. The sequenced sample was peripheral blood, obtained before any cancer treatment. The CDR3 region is CASSSDRDAGELFF. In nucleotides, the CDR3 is TGTGCCAGCAGCTCGGACAGGGACGCCGGGGAGCTGTTTTTT.